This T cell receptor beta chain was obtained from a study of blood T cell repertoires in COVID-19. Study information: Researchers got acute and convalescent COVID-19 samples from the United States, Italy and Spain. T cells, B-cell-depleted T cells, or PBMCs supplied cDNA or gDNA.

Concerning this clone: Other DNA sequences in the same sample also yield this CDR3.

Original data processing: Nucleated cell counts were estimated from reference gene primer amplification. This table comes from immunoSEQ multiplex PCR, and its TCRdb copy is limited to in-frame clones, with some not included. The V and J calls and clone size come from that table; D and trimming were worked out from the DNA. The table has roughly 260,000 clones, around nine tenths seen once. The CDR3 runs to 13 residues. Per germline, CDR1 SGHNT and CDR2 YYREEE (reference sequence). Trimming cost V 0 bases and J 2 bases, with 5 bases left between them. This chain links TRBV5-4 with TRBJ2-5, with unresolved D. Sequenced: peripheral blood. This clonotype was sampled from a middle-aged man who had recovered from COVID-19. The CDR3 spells CASSLAVQETQYF. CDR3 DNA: TGTGCCAGCAGCTTGGCTGTACAAGAGACCCAGTACTTC.